What follows describes a single T cell receptor beta chain. What it binds is not known. The CDR3 has 13 amino acids. V dropped 6 bases and J dropped 2 bases, with 9 bases sitting between them. CDR1 and CDR2 from the germline V gene are MGHRA and YSYEKL. The data were produced by immunoSEQ multiplex PCR, yet TCRdb's version contains in-frame clones alone and is incomplete. The sample lists approximately 75,000 clones, 75% to 90% occurring once. The sample originates from a study of T cell responses to AZD1222 COVID-19 vaccine. The study, taken as a whole, reports: Across spike, vaccine-associated CD4 TCRs were found, dominant at 160-218 and 743-854. With two AZD1222 doses given, Spike-specific TCR breadth and depth both rose.

V is TRBV4-1 and J is TRBJ2-3, with D possibly being TRBD1 or TRBD2 (5 bases each). The starting material was peripheral blood, obtained 28 days after the second AZD1222 dose. This TCR was recovered from an adult who received the AZD1222 COVID-19 vaccine. In DNA, the CDR3 is TGCGCCAGCAGGGGGGTTCCCACAGATACGCAGTATTTT. This codes for CASRGVPTDTQYF.